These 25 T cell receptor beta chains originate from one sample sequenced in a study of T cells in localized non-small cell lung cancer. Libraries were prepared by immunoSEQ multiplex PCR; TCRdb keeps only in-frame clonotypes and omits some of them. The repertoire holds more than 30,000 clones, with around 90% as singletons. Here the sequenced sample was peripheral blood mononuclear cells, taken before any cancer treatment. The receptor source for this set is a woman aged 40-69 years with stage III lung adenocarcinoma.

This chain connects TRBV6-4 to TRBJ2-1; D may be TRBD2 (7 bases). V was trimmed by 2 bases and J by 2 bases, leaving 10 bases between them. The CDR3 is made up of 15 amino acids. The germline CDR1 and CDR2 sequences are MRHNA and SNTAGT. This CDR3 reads CASSDEGGAYNEQFF. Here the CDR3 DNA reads TGTGCCAGCAGTGACGAGGGGGGGGCCTACAATGAGCAGTTCTTC.

In DNA, the CDR3 is TGTGCCAGCAGCGCACAGGGCGGAGACACTGAAGCTTTCTTT. Its protein is CASSAQGGDTEAFF. V usage is TRBV2 and J usage is TRBJ1-1; D perhaps matches TRBD1 (6 bases). This CDR3 comprises 14 residues. CDR1 is SNHLY and CDR2 is FYNNEI in the germline V gene. Deletions cut 6 bases from V and 3 bases from J, with 14 bases between.

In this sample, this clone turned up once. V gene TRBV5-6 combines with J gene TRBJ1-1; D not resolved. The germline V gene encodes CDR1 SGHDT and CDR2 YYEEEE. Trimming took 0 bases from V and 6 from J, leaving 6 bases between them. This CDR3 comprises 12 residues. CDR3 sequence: CASSLEGPEAFF. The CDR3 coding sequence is TGTGCCAGCAGCTTGGAGGGCCCTGAAGCTTTCTTT.

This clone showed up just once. CDR3 sequence: CASSLGGPGKGYF. As DNA, the CDR3 is TGTGCCAGCAGCTTAGGGGGACCAGGCAAGGGGTACTTC. The chain links TRBV7-6 to TRBJ2-5; the D gene could be TRBD1 or TRBD2 (5 bases each). Germline CDR1 and CDR2: SGHVS and FNYEAQ. There are 13 residues in the CDR3. V lost 1 base to trimming and J lost 13 bases, with 16 bases between them.

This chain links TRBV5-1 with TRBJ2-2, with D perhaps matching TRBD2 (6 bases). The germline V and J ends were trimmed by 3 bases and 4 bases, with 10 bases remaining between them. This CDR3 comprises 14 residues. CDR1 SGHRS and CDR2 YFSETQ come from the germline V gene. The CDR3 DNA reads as TGCGCCAGCAGCTCCCCGGGGGTCACCGGGGAGCTGTTTTTT. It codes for CASSSPGVTGELFF.

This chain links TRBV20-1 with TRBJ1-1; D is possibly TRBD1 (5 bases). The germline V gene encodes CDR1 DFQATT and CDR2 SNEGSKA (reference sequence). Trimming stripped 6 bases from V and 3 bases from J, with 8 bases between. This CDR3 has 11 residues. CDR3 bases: TGCAGTGCGCCGACAGACACTGAAGCTTTCTTT. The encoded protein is CSAPTDTEAFF.

The CDR3 protein is CAWSPVSRGHTQYF. As DNA, the CDR3 is TGTGCCTGGAGTCCGGTCTCCAGAGGACATACGCAGTATTTT. The chain is built from TRBV30 and TRBJ2-3; D unresolved. The CDR3 totals 14 residues. Germline V gene data show CDR1 as GTSNPN and CDR2 as SVGIG (reference sequence). V was shortened by 2 bases and J by 7 bases, with 16 bases between the two germline ends.

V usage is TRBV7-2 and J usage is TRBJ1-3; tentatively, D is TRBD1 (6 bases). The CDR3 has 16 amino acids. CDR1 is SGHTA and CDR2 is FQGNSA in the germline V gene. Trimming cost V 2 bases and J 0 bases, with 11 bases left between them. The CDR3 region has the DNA TGTGCCAGCAGCTTATCAGGGGCCCTCTCTGGAAACACCATATATTTT. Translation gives CASSLSGALSGNTIYF.

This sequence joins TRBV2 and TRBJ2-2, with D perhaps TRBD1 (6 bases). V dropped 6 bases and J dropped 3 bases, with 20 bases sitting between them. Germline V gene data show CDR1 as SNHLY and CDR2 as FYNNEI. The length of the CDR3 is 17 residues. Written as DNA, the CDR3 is TGTGCCAGCAGCCTCAACAGGGTTCGGCCGGACACCGGGGAGCTGTTTTTT. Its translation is CASSLNRVRPDTGELFF.

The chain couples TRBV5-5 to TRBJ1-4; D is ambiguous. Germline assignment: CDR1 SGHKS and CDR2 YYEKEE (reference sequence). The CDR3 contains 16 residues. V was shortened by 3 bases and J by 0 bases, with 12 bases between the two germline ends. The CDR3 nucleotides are TGTGCCAGCAGCTCCTTAAGGGATGCAACTAATGAAAAACTGTTTTTT. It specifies CASSSLRDATNEKLFF.

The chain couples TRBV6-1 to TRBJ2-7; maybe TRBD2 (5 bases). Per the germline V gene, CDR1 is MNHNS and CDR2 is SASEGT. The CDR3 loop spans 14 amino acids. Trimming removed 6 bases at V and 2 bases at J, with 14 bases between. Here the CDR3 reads CASRRAGLPYEQYF. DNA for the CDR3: TGTGCCAGCAGGAGGGCAGGATTACCCTACGAGCAGTACTTC.

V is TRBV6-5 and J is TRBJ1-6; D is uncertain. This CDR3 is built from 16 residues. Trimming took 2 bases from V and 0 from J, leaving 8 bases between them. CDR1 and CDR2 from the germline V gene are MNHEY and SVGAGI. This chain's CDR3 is CASSYHASSYNSPLHF. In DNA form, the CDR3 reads TGTGCCAGCAGTTACCATGCAAGCTCCTATAATTCACCCCTCCACTTT.

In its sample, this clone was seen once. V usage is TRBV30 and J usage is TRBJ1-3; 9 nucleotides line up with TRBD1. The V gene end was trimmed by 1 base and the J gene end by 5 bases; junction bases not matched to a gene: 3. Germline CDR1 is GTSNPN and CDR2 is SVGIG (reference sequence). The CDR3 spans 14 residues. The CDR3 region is CAWSEGTGRNTIYF. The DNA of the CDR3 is TGTGCCTGGAGTGAGGGGACAGGGAGAAACACCATATATTTT.

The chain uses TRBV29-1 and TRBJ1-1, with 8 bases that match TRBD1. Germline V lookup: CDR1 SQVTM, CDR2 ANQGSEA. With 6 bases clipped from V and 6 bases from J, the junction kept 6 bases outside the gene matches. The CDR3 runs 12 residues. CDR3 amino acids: CSVGGQAAEAFF. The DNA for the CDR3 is TGCAGCGTCGGGGGACAGGCCGCTGAAGCTTTCTTT.

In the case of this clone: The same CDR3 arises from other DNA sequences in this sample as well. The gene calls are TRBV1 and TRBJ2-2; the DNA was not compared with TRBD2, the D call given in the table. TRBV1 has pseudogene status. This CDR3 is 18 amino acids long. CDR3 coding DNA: TGCACCAGCAGCCCCCCGTATAGCGGCGGGAGGAACACCGGGGAGCTGTTTTTT. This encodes CTSSPPYSGGRNTGELFF.

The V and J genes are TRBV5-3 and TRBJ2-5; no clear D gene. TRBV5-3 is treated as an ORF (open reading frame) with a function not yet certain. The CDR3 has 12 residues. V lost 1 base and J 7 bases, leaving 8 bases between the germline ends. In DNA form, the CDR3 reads TGTGCCAGAAGCTTGCAGCCCGGGACCCAGTACTTC. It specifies CARSLQPGTQYF.

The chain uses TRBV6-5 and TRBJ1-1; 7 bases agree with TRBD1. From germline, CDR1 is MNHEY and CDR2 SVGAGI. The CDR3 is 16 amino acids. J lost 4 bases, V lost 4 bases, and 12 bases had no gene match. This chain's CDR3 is CASSFGTGVVGTEAFF. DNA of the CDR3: TGTGCCAGCAGTTTCGGTACAGGGGTAGTGGGCACTGAAGCTTTCTTT.

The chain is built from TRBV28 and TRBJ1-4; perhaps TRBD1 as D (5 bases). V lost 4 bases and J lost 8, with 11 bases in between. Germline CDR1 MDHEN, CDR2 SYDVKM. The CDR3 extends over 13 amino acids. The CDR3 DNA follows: TGTGCCAGCAGTTGGCAGGGAGAGGAAAAACTGTTTTTT. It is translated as CASSWQGEEKLFF.

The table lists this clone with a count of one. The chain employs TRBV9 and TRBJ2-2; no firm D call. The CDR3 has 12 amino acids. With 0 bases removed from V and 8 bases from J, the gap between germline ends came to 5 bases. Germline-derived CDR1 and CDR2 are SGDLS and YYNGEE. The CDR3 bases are TGTGCCAGCAGCGTAGGGCTAGGGGAGCTGTTTTTT. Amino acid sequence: CASSVGLGELFF.

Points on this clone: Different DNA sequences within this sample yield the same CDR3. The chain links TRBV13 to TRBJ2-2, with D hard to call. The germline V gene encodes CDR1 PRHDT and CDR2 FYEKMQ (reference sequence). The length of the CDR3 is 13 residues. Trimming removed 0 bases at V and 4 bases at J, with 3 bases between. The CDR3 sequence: CASSLGGTGELFF. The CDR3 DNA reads TGTGCCAGCAGCTTAGGAGGCACCGGGGAGCTGTTTTTT.

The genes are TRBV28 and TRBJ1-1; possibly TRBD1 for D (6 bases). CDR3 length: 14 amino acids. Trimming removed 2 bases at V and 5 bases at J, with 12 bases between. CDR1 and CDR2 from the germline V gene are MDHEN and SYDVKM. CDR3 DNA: TGTGCCAGCAGTTTAGGGCGTAGGGGGACTGAAGCTTTCTTT. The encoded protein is CASSLGRRGTEAFF. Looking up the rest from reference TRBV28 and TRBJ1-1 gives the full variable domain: DVKVTQSSRYLVKRTGEKVFLECVQDMDHENMFWYRQDPGLGLRLIYFSYDVKMKEKGDIPEGYSVSREKKERFSLILESASTNQTSMYLCASSLGRRGTEAFFGQGTRLTVV.

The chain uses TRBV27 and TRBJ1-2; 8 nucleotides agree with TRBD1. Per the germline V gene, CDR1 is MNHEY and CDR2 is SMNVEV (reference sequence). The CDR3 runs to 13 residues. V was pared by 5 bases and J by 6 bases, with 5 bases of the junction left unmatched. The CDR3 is CASSITGGHGYTF. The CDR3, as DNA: TGTGCCAGCAGTATTACAGGGGGGCATGGCTACACCTTC.

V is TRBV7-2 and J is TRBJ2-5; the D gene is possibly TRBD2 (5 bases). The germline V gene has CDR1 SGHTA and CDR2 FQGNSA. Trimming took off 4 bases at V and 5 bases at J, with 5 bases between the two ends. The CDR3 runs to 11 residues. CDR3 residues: CASSSGETQYF. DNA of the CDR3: TGTGCCAGCAGCTCGGGGGAGACCCAGTACTTC.

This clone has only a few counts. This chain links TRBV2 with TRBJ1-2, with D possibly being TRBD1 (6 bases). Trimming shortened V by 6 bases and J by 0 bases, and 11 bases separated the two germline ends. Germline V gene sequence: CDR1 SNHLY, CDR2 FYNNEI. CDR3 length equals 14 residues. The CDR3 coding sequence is TGTGCCAGCAGGGTCCGGACAGCTAACTATGGCTACACCTTC. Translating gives CASRVRTANYGYTF.

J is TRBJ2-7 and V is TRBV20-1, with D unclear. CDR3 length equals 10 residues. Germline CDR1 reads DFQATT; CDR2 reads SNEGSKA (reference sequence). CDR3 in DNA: TGCAGCGCCGTCGCCGTCGAGCAGTACTTC. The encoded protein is CSAVAVEQYF.